The rows below give T cell receptor beta chains drawn from one sample of a study of blood T cell repertoires in COVID-19. Repertoires were generated with immunoSEQ multiplex PCR, while TCRdb's copy carries only in-frame clones and drops some. The sample contains about 68,000 clones, less than 95% of which appear only once. Sequences were obtained from peripheral blood. These receptors all stem from a woman aged 55-69 years with active COVID-19. The CDR3 runs from the conserved cysteine through the conserved F or W. Fields, in order: J gene, D gene, V gene, clone size, CDR3 protein, CDR3 DNA. A D gene is named only where the DNA matches it firmly. Size is omitted from some rows. Given values are once, few, many or a class for expanded clones.

TRBJ1-2,NA,TRBV29-1,NA,CSVEDRRSSFF,TGCAGCGTTGAAGATCGAAGGAGTTCCTTCTTC
TRBJ1-4,TRBD1,TRBV5-1,NA,CASTRQGLGDNEKLFF,TGCGCCAGCACCCGACAGGGACTGGGGGACAATGAAAAACTGTTTTTT
TRBJ2-1,NA,TRBV12-3/TRBV12-4,NA,CASRASSYNEQFF,TGTGCCAGCAGGGCTAGCTCCTACAATGAGCAGTTCTTC
TRBJ2-7,NA,TRBV4-1,NA,CASSQVRAVRGEQYF,TGCGCCAGCAGCCAAGTGCGGGCGGTCCGAGGCGAGCAGTACTTC
TRBJ1-5,NA,TRBV19,NA,CASMGRGQPQHF,TGTGCCAGTATGGGCAGGGGCCAGCCCCAGCATTTT
TRBJ2-5,NA,TRBV3-1/TRBV3-2,NA,CASSQAAEGQETQYF,TGTGCCAGCAGCCAAGCAGCAGAGGGACAAGAGACCCAGTACTTC
TRBJ2-5,NA,TRBV14,NA,CASSLSTRLQETQYF,TGTGCCAGCAGCCTTTCGACTAGGCTTCAAGAGACCCAGTACTTC
TRBJ2-5,TRBD1,TRBV2,NA,CASSRDRGDRGETQYF,TGTGCCAGCAGTCGGGACAGGGGGGACCGGGGAGAGACCCAGTACTTC
TRBJ2-7,TRBD1,TRBV28,NA,CASSSPGQIPYEQYF,TGTGCCAGCAGTTCTCCGGGACAGATACCCTACGAGCAGTACTTC
TRBJ1-4,NA,TRBV6-6,few,CASTPGEKLFF,TGTGCCAGCACCCCCGGGGAAAAACTGTTTTTT
TRBJ2-3,TRBD2,TRBV9,NA,CASSVGAGEVDTQYF,TGTGCCAGCAGCGTTGGAGCGGGAGAAGTAGATACGCAGTATTTT
TRBJ2-7,TRBD2,TRBV4-2,NA,CASSQGVGTSVYEQYF,TGTGCCAGCAGCCAAGGGGTCGGCACTAGCGTATACGAGCAGTACTTC
TRBJ2-1,NA,TRBV10-1,NA,CASSESNVGSREQFF,TGCGCCAGCAGTGAGTCGAATGTGGGCTCCCGGGAGCAGTTCTTC
TRBJ2-7,TRBD1,TRBV11-2,NA,CASSFHWDSSYEQYF,TGTGCCAGCAGCTTCCACTGGGACAGCTCCTACGAGCAGTACTTC
TRBJ2-5,TRBD1,TRBV5-1,NA,CASSAGDRLQETQYF,TGCGCCAGCAGCGCAGGGGACAGGCTCCAAGAGACCCAGTACTTC
TRBJ2-1,TRBD2,TRBV28,few,CASRWRETSIYNEQFF,TGTGCCAGCAGATGGCGGGAGACGTCAATCTACAATGAGCAGTTCTTC